These 17 T cell receptor beta chains share one sample of origin, sequenced in a study of blood T cell repertoires in COVID-19. This table comes from immunoSEQ multiplex PCR, and its TCRdb copy is limited to in-frame clones, with some not included. The sample lists more than 95,000 clones, 82% occurring once. Specimen: peripheral blood. The receptors stem from a man aged 55 to 69 with acute or convalescent COVID-19.

The V gene is TRBV5-1, the J gene TRBJ1-2, with TRBD1 matching over 9 bases. V lost 4 bases, J lost 4 bases, and 5 bases stayed unmatched. This CDR3 comprises 14 residues. Germline V lookup: CDR1 SGHRS, CDR2 YFSETQ. For the CDR3, the DNA is TGCGCCAGCAGCGGGACAGGGACCGCCTATGGCTACACCTTC. Amino acid sequence: CASSGTGTAYGYTF.

The gene calls are TRBV2 and TRBJ2-3; 10 nucleotides align to TRBD2. The germline V gene encodes CDR1 SNHLY and CDR2 FYNNEI. This CDR3 has 16 residues. Trimming took 6 bases from V and 0 from J; bases not matched to a gene: 6. The CDR3: CASSVVAGGSTDTQYF. The DNA for the CDR3 is TGTGCCAGCAGCGTTGTAGCGGGGGGAAGCACAGATACGCAGTATTTT.

The genes are TRBV11-3 and TRBJ1-1; perhaps TRBD1 as D (5 bases). The CDR3 consists of 18 residues. The ends were cut back, 1 base at V and 0 bases at J, with 18 bases in the middle. The germline V gene encodes CDR1 SGHNT and CDR2 YENEEA. CDR3 DNA sequence: TGTGCCAGCAGCTTAGGGGGCTACGGGAGGATCATGAACACTGAAGCTTTCTTT. It translates to CASSLGGYGRIMNTEAFF.

This sequence joins TRBV30 and TRBJ1-4; 9 bases fit TRBD1. After removal of 5 bases from V and 8 bases from J, the junction contained 6 bases not matched to a gene. The CDR3 is 13 residues long. Germline CDR1 reads GTSNPN; CDR2 reads SVGIG (reference sequence). CDR3 residues: CAWGTGTGEKLFF. The CDR3 bases are TGTGCCTGGGGGACAGGGACTGGGGAAAAACTGTTTTTT.

The chain employs TRBV29-1 and TRBJ1-2; D gene uncertain. Trimming cost V 3 bases and J 7 bases, with 9 bases left between them. CDR3 size: 11 residues. Germline CDR1 reads SQVTM; CDR2 reads ANQGSEA. The CDR3, as DNA: TGCAGCGTTGATGGGAGGGCTGGCTACACCTTC. It specifies CSVDGRAGYTF.

V usage is TRBV29-1 and J usage is TRBJ2-1; 9 positions agree with TRBD2. CDR3 length: 14 residues. V lost 5 bases and J lost 6; bases outside the gene matches: 8. Germline V gene data show CDR1 as SQVTM and CDR2 as ANQGSEA. The CDR3 is CSVCKRGVSNEQFF. The CDR3 DNA is TGCAGCGTTTGTAAGCGGGGGGTGTCCAATGAGCAGTTCTTC.

The J gene is TRBJ2-7, the V gene TRBV5-5; perhaps TRBD1 as D (5 bases). The ends were cut back, 1 base at V and 2 bases at J, with 19 bases in the middle. CDR1 is SGHKS, CDR2 YYEKEE, per germline (reference sequence). The CDR3 length is 17 residues. CDR3 sequence: CASSLRGQGWGTYEQYF. CDR3 bases: TGTGCCAGCAGCTTGAGGGGCCAGGGTTGGGGCACCTACGAGCAGTACTTC.

The V gene is TRBV10-1, the J gene TRBJ1-4, with D unresolved. Trimming cost V 3 bases and J 1 base, with 6 bases left between them. CDR1 and CDR2 (germline): WNHNN, SYGVQD (reference sequence). The CDR3 is made up of 14 amino acids. The CDR3 protein is CASSDRRTNEKLFF. The CDR3 nucleotides read TGCGCCAGCAGTGACAGGCGAACTAATGAAAAACTGTTTTTT.

The V gene is TRBV12-3 or TRBV12-4, the J gene TRBJ2-7; 7 bases align to TRBD1. V lost 5 bases to trimming and J lost 4 bases; unmatched junction nucleotides: 5. The CDR3 extends over 13 amino acids. CDR3 sequence reads: CASSQNRGYEQYF. The CDR3 nucleotides read TGTGCCAGCAGTCAAAACAGGGGATACGAGCAGTACTTC.

The genes are TRBV27 and TRBJ1-6, with 9 bases that match TRBD1. With V trimmed by 5 bases and J by 8 bases, 10 bases remained unmatched. Germline V lookup: CDR1 MNHEY, CDR2 SMNVEV (reference sequence). The CDR3 spans 16 residues. The CDR3 is CASSLPPDRGYSPLHF. The CDR3 nucleotides are TGTGCCAGCAGTCTTCCACCCGACAGGGGGTATTCACCCCTCCACTTT.

The V call is TRBV29-1, the J call TRBJ2-7, with 9 bases fitting TRBD1. The junction had 11 bases not matched to a gene; V was cut back by 3 bases and J by 2 bases. Germline-derived CDR1 and CDR2 are SQVTM and ANQGSEA. The CDR3 runs to 16 residues. CDR3 loop: CSVEIWTGEFTYEQYF. CDR3 DNA: TGCAGCGTTGAGATATGGACAGGGGAATTCACCTACGAGCAGTACTTC.

V gene TRBV30 combines with J gene TRBJ2-3; 10 nucleotides line up with TRBD2. The germline V gene encodes CDR1 GTSNPN and CDR2 SVGIG (reference sequence). Trimming took 0 bases from V and 5 from J; bases not matched to a gene: 5. This CDR3 contains 15 residues. The CDR3 DNA follows: TGTGCCTGGAGTGTCCCTAGCGGGAGAAGAGATACGCAGTATTTT. Translated, it gives CAWSVPSGRRDTQYF. Full variable domain (rest looked up from reference TRBV30 and TRBJ2-3): SQTIHQWPATLVQPVGSPLSLECTVEGTSNPNLYWYRQAAGRGLQLLFYSVGIGQISSEVPQNLSASRPQDRQFILSSKKLLLSDSGFYLCAWSVPSGRRDTQYFGPGTRLTVL.

This chain connects TRBV29-1 to TRBJ2-7; a possible D gene is TRBD1 (6 bases). V lost 0 bases and J 3 bases, leaving 12 bases between the germline ends. The CDR3 extends over 14 amino acids. Germline V gives CDR1 SQVTM, CDR2 ANQGSEA. For the CDR3, the DNA is TGCAGCGTTGAAGAAAGGGGGTTGGGCTACGAGCAGTACTTC. Protein sequence: CSVEERGLGYEQYF.

The CDR3, as DNA: TGTGCCAGCAGTAAACAGGGGACTGAAGCTTTCTTT. Its protein is CASSKQGTEAFF. The rearrangement uses TRBV2 and TRBJ1-1; 7 positions agree with TRBD1. Germline CDR1 is SNHLY and CDR2 is FYNNEI. Trimming cost V 5 bases and J 5 bases; bases outside gene matches: 2. The CDR3 extends over 12 amino acids.

The chain uses TRBV28 and TRBJ1-2; 8 nucleotides match TRBD1. This CDR3 contains 14 residues. After removal of 5 bases from V and 4 bases from J, the junction contained 6 bases not matched to a gene. Germline V CDR1 and CDR2: MDHEN, SYDVKM. CDR3 in DNA: TGTGCCAGCAGTGTCGACAGGGGAGGCTATGGCTACACCTTC. The encoded protein is CASSVDRGGYGYTF.

This chain links TRBV7-8 with TRBJ1-1; D is undetermined. V was cut by 1 base and J by 1 base, with 7 bases left in between. Looked up from germline, CDR1 is SGHVS and CDR2 is FQNEAQ. The CDR3 has 14 amino acids. The CDR3 loop is CASSLVPRNTEAFF. The CDR3 DNA is TGTGCCAGCAGCTTAGTCCCGCGGAACACTGAAGCTTTCTTT.

J is TRBJ2-2 and V is TRBV5-1; a weak D match, TRBD1 (6 bases). This CDR3 is 15 amino acids long. V lost 1 base and J lost 4, with 11 bases in between. Germline CDR1 and CDR2: SGHRS and YFSETQ. CDR3 nucleotide sequence: TGCGCCAGCAGCTTGACAGGGTCGGGCACCGGGGAGCTGTTTTTT. It encodes CASSLTGSGTGELFF.